These 10 T cell receptor beta chains came from one sample sequenced in a study of blood T cells in healthy people across ages. A second PCR, run for about 6 to 11 cycles, used a sample-barcoded 5' primer plus a J-beta primer mix. TCRdb re-derived calls from the 5' RACE reads in MiXCR, one entry per CDR3 protein. The sample lists hundreds of thousands of distinct CDR3 sequences, roughly 26% occurring once. Sequenced sample: blood. The receptors stem from an elderly woman in good health.

Note on this clonotype: A much more abundant neighbour one base away suggests this may be a read error. This sequence joins TRBV10-1 and TRBJ2-7; D may be TRBD1 (6 bases). The better agreement between TRBJ2-5 and the DNA end casts doubt on the J call. There are 15 residues in the CDR3. The germline V gene has CDR1 WNHNN and CDR2 SYGVQD (reference sequence). The chain's CDR3 is CASSDGQGSRGTQYF. The CDR3 DNA follows: TGCGCCAGCAGTGACGGCCAGGGGAGTAGAGGGACCCAGTACTTC.

A word on this clonotype: A much larger clone is a single base away; this may be a read error. CDR3 sequence: CASTWGGAGQGTQYF. In DNA form, the CDR3 reads TGTGCCAGCACCTGGGGGGGGGCGGGTCAAGGGACCCAGTACTTC. The V gene is TRBV28, the J gene TRBJ2-7, with a tentative D call TRBD2 (7 bases). The better agreement between TRBJ2-5 and the DNA end casts doubt on the J call. This CDR3 contains 15 residues. Germline CDR1 MDHEN, CDR2 SYDVKM.

On this clonotype: Since a much larger clone is just one base distant, this may be a read error. V usage is TRBV6-6 and J usage is TRBJ2-3; D unresolved. V was pared by 7 bases and J by 6 bases, with 20 bases between. The CDR3 covers 15 residues. From germline, CDR1 is MNHNY and CDR2 SVGAGI (reference sequence). CDR3 nucleotides: TGTGCCAGCACCTCCGGGCAGACTGCCCGGGATACGCAGTATTTT. It yields the protein CASTSGQTARDTQYF.

This clonotype has at least ten counts. The gene calls are TRBV15 and TRBJ2-3; a possible D gene is TRBD2 (6 bases). CDR1 is LNHNV, CDR2 YYDKDF, per germline (reference sequence). This CDR3 region has 15 residues. Trimming removed 0 bases at V and 6 bases at J, with 13 bases between. The CDR3 spells CATSRDAGPRDTQYF. For the CDR3, the DNA is TGTGCCACCAGCAGAGATGCGGGGCCGAGGGATACGCAGTATTTT.

The table lists this clonotype with many counts. The rearrangement uses TRBV20-1 and TRBJ2-7; 10 bases fit TRBD1. CDR3 length: 14 residues. Looked up from germline, CDR1 is DFQATT and CDR2 is SNEGSKA (reference sequence). V lost 6 bases, J lost 5 bases, and 10 bases stayed unmatched. The CDR3 sequence is CSAADRGPMDEQYF. The CDR3 DNA follows: TGCAGTGCAGCCGACAGGGGGCCGATGGACGAGCAGTACTTC.

The rearrangement joins TRBV3-1 to TRBJ2-1, with 9 bases lining up with TRBD2. Germline values: CDR1 LGHDT, CDR2 YNNKEL (reference sequence). The CDR3 has 16 amino acids. Unmatched junction bases numbered 15, after V lost 7 bases and J lost 8 bases. CDR3 nucleotide sequence: TGTGCCAGCAACCTCGAGGGGCAGCGGGGGGTGGATGAGCAGTTCTTC. This translates into CASNLEGQRGVDEQFF.

The V call is TRBV28, the J call TRBJ2-3; 8 bases align to TRBD2. The germline V gene has CDR1 MDHEN and CDR2 SYDVKM. J gave up 2 bases and V 6 bases, and 4 bases lay outside the gene matches. The CDR3 runs to 14 residues. The CDR3 sequence is CASRSSGHTDTQYF. As DNA, the CDR3 is TGTGCCAGCAGATCTAGCGGGCACACAGATACGCAGTATTTT.

The V gene is TRBV19, the J gene TRBJ2-2, with 7 positions matching TRBD1. CDR1 LNHDA and CDR2 SQIVND come from the germline V gene (reference sequence). The junction had 4 bases not matched to a gene; V was cut back by 5 bases and J by 1 base. The CDR3 loop spans 15 amino acids. CDR3 region: CASSPDRRNTGELFF. As DNA, the CDR3 is TGTGCCAGTAGTCCGGACAGGCGGAACACCGGGGAGCTGTTTTTT.

This clonotype was counted ten times or more. V and J are TRBV24-1 and TRBJ2-3; D is unclear. V was shortened by 12 bases and J by 1 base, with 16 bases between the two germline ends. The CDR3 runs to 14 residues. Germline V gene data show CDR1 as KGHDR and CDR2 as SFDVKD. The CDR3 here is CARMRSPCTDTQYF. The CDR3 nucleotides are TGTGCCCGGATGCGCTCCCCCTGCACAGATACGCAGTATTTT.

This rearrangement joins TRBV20-1 to TRBJ2-7; 9 nucleotides align to TRBD2. The germline CDR1 and CDR2 sequences are DFQATT and SNEGSKA (reference sequence). Unmatched junction bases numbered 9, after V lost 6 bases and J lost 3 bases. The CDR3 contains 14 residues. The CDR3 coding sequence is TGCAGTGCGGGTAGACTAGCGGAGGACTACGAGCAGTACTTC. Protein sequence: CSAGRLAEDYEQYF.